This entry lists 10 T cell receptor beta chains sequenced from one sample in a study of blood T cell repertoires in COVID-19. Assay used: immunoSEQ multiplex PCR; TCRdb lists only in-frame clones, some missing. Among under 100,000 clones listed, approximately 90% were seen once. What was sequenced was peripheral blood. These TCRs come from a man aged 45-65 years with active COVID-19.

The J gene is TRBJ2-2, the V gene TRBV5-1, with no clear D. With 0 bases removed from V and 7 bases from J, the gap between germline ends came to 7 bases. The CDR3 has 13 amino acids. Germline lookup yields CDR1 SGHRS and CDR2 YFSETQ. CDR3 amino acids: CASSLVGIGELFF. DNA for the CDR3: TGCGCCAGCAGCTTGGTGGGCATCGGGGAGCTGTTTTTT.

This sequence joins TRBV10-2 and TRBJ2-7, with TRBD1 matching 9 bases. The CDR3 contains 15 residues. Unmatched junction bases numbered 5, after V lost 2 bases and J lost 3 bases. CDR1 and CDR2 from the germline V gene are WSHSY and SAAADI. This CDR3 reads CASSEIGTGFYEQYF. The CDR3 DNA follows: TGCGCCAGCAGTGAGATAGGGACAGGGTTCTACGAGCAGTACTTC.

The CDR3 sequence: CASSIDHGNEQFF. Here the CDR3 DNA reads TGTGCCAGTAGTATAGATCACGGCAATGAGCAGTTCTTC. V usage is TRBV19 and J usage is TRBJ2-1, with D unresolved. This CDR3 is built from 13 residues. Looked up from germline, CDR1 is LNHDA and CDR2 is SQIVND (reference sequence). Trimming took 0 bases from V and 6 from J, leaving 6 bases between them.

In this sample, this clone turned up once. This chain joins TRBV6-6 and TRBJ1-2; 8 positions agree with TRBD1. CDR1 and CDR2 (germline): MNHNY, SVGAGI (reference sequence). V shed 6 bases, J shed 4 bases, and the junction held 10 bases outside the gene matches. The CDR3 length is 15 residues. CDR3 sequence: CASSQGQGGGYGYTF. The CDR3 DNA reads TGTGCCAGCAGCCAAGGACAGGGTGGGGGCTATGGCTACACCTTC.

This clone came up once. The chain is built from TRBV7-2 and TRBJ1-2; 10 bases match TRBD1. The CDR3 loop spans 15 amino acids. Germline CDR1 is SGHTA and CDR2 is FQGNSA. V lost 1 base and J lost 5; bases outside the gene matches: 4. Written as DNA, the CDR3 is TGTGCCAGCAGCTTAGGGCCGGGACAGGGGTATGGCTACACCTTC. This encodes CASSLGPGQGYGYTF.

CDR3 loop: CASSPAHQEANTEAFF. CDR3 DNA sequence: TGTGCCAGCAGCCCGGCCCACCAGGAAGCGAACACTGAAGCTTTCTTT. The chain is built from TRBV7-8 and TRBJ1-1; D not resolved. The CDR3 length is 16 residues. Germline CDR1 is SGHVS and CDR2 is FQNEAQ. V was clipped by 5 bases and J by 1 base, with 17 bases between them.

The V and J genes are TRBV19 and TRBJ2-1; D may be TRBD2 (6 bases). There are 14 residues in the CDR3. Germline V CDR1 and CDR2: LNHDA, SQIVND (reference sequence). V shed 5 bases and J shed 8 bases, with 16 bases lying between them. CDR3 sequence: CASSGTPQLDEQFF. The CDR3 nucleotides read TGTGCCAGTAGTGGGACTCCCCAGTTGGATGAGCAGTTCTTC.

This sequence joins TRBV18 and TRBJ1-4, with 7 positions matching TRBD1. CDR1 and CDR2 from the germline V gene are KGHSH and LQKENI. The CDR3 has 16 residues. Losses at the gene ends were 4 bases for V and 4 bases for J; bases not matched to a gene: 9. The CDR3, as DNA: TGTGCCAGCTCACGGAGCCGGGACAGAGTTAATGAAAAACTGTTTTTT. Protein sequence: CASSRSRDRVNEKLFF.

Notes on this clone: The junction shows a germline mismatch at one end, possibly a read error. This chain uses TRBV5-6 with TRBJ2-3; D is uncertain. The CDR3 length is 11 residues. CDR1 and CDR2 (germline): SGHDT, YYEEEE. CDR3 residues: CASRYLDAQYF. As DNA, the CDR3 is TGTGCCAGCAGGTACCTAGATGCGCAGTATTTT.

The chain has TRBV7-9 and TRBJ2-5, with 12 nucleotides matching TRBD1. CDR1 and CDR2 (germline): SEHNR, FQNEAQ (reference sequence). Trimming took 5 bases from V and 4 from J; bases not matched to a gene: 5. This CDR3 region has 15 residues. The CDR3 DNA is TGTGCCAGCAGCCGGGGACAGGGGGCGAGAGAGACCCAGTACTTC. Translating it yields CASSRGQGARETQYF.